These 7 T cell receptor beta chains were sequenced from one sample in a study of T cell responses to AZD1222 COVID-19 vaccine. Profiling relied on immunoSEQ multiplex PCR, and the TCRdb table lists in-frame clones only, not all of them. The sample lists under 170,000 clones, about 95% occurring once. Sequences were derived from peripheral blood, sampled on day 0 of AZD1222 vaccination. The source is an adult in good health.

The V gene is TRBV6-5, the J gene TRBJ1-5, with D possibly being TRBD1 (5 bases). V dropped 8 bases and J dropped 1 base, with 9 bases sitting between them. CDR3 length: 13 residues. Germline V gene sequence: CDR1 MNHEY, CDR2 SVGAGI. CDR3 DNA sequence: TGTGCCAGCTTCCGGGACAGCAATCAGCCCCAGCATTTT. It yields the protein CASFRDSNQPQHF.

In DNA, the CDR3 is TGTGCCAGCAGCGTACAGGATTTAAAAAATGGAAACACCATATATTTT. As protein: CASSVQDLKNGNTIYF. V is TRBV11-2 and J is TRBJ1-3, with D perhaps TRBD1 (5 bases). Germline V lookup: CDR1 SGHAT, CDR2 FQNNGV. Trimming removed 5 bases from V and 3 bases from J, with 17 bases in between. There are 16 residues in the CDR3.

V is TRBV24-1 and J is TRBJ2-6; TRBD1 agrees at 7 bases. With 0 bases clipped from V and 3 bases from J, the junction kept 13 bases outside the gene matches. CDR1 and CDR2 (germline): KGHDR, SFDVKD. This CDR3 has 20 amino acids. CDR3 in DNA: TGTGCCACCAGTGATTTGAAGACAGGGTCAAATCGGGATGGGGCCAACGTCCTGACTTTC. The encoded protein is CATSDLKTGSNRDGANVLTF.

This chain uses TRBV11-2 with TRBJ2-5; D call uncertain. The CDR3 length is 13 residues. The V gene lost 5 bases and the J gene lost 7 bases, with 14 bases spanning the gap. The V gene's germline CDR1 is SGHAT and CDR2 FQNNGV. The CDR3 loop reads CASSPGPLRTQYF. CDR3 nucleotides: TGTGCCAGCAGCCCCGGACCGCTTCGGACCCAGTACTTC. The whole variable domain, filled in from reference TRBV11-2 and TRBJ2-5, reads EAGVAQSPRYKIIEKRQSVAFWCNPISGHATLYWYQQILGQGPKLLIQFQNNGVVDDSQLPKDRFSAERLKGVDSTLKIQPAKLEDSAVYLCASSPGPLRTQYFGPGTRLLVL.

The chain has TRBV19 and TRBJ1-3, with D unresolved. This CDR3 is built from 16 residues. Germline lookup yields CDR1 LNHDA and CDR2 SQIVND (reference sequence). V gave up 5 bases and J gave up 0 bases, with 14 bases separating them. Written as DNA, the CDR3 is TGTGCCAGTAGTCTTTCATTGACCCTCTCTGGAAACACCATATATTTT. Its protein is CASSLSLTLSGNTIYF.

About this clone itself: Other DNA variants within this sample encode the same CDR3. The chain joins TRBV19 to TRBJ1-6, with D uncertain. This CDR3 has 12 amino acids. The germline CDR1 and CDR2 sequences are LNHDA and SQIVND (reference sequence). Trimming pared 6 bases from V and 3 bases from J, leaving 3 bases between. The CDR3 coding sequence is TGTGCCAGTAGGAGCTATAATTCACCCCTCCACTTT. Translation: CASRSYNSPLHF.

The chain's CDR3 is CASSSGGQGASPLHF. CDR3 nucleotide sequence: TGTGCCAGCAGCTCCGGAGGACAGGGTGCTTCACCCCTCCACTTT. This rearrangement joins TRBV28 to TRBJ1-6; 8 bases match TRBD1. The ends lost 6 bases at V and 9 bases at J; junction bases unmatched: 10. This CDR3 has 15 amino acids. Germline V gene lookup returns CDR1 MDHEN and CDR2 SYDVKM.